This TCR beta chain was recovered during a study of PD-1 blockade in classical Hodgkin lymphoma. Study-level information: Patients were given intravenous nivolumab, 3 mg/kg, every 2 weeks.

Study observations and caveats: Newly diagnosed patients were reported to exhibit reduced baseline TCR diversity relative to healthy donors.

The germline gives CDR1 ENHRY, CDR2 SYGVKD. V was cut by 8 bases and J by 8 bases, with 22 bases left in between. The CDR3 sequence is 15 residues long. This clone was counted once. Its specificity is not known. No patient escaped relapse after autologous stem cell transplantation, and brentuximab vedotin exposure varied. Some clones are missing from TCRdb's copy, which holds only in-frame ones; the method was immunoSEQ multiplex PCR. The repertoire holds about 22,000 clones, with roughly 75% as singletons. Sequences were derived from peripheral blood mononuclear cells (PBMCs), sampled before the second cycle of nivolumab. The TCR originated in a human donor with classical Hodgkin lymphoma. This sequence joins TRBV10-3 and TRBJ2-1; possible D gene TRBD2, 6 bases. Here the CDR3 reads CAIGASGRNRDEQFF. The CDR3 region has the DNA TGTGCCATCGGGGCGAGTGGGAGGAATAGGGATGAGCAGTTCTTC.